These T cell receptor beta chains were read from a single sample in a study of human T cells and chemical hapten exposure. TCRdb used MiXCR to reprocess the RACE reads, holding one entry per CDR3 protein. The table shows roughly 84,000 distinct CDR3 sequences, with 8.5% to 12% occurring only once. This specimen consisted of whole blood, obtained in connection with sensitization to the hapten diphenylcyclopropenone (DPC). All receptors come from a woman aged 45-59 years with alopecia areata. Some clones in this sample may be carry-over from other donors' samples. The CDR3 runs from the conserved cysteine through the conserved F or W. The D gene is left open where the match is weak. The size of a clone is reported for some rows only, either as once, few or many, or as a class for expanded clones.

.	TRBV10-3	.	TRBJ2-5	CAISERQEETQYF	TGTGCCATCAGTGAACGACAGGAAGAGACCCAGTACTTC
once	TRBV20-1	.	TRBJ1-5	CSARVLTDSNQPQHF	TGCAGTGCTAGAGTGCTCACAGATAGCAATCAGCCCCAGCATTTT
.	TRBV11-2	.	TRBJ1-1	CASSLLGDNTEAFF	TGTGCCAGCAGCTTATTAGGTGACAACACTGAAGCTTTCTTT
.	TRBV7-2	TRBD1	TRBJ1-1	CASSLKAGTGNSEAFF	TGTGCCAGCAGCTTAAAGGCCGGGACAGGGAACTCTGAAGCTTTCTTT
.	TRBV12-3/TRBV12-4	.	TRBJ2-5	CASSFQARGKETQYF	TGTGCCAGCAGTTTCCAAGCGAGAGGGAAAGAGACCCAGTACTTC
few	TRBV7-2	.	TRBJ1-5	CASSQQGAGSQHF	TGTGCCAGCAGCCAACAGGGCGCCGGTTCCCAGCATTTT
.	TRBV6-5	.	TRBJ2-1	CASSTTQGRNEQFF	TGTGCCAGCAGTACCACGCAGGGTAGGAATGAGCAGTTCTTC
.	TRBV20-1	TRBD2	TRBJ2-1	CSARKASGYNEQFF	TGCAGTGCTAGAAAGGCTAGCGGATACAATGAGCAGTTCTTC
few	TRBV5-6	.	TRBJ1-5	CASSTGVFGNQPQHF	TGTGCCAGCAGCACGGGGGTTTTTGGCAATCAGCCCCAGCATTTT
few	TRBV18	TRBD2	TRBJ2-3	CASSPLAGGIPDTQYF	TGTGCCAGCTCACCACTAGCGGGAGGAATACCAGATACGCAGTATTTT
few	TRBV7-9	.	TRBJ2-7	CASNLGTYEQYF	TGTGCCAGCAACTTGGGGACCTACGAGCAGTACTTC
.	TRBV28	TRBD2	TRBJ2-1	CASSSNRGTSDNEQFF	TGTGCCAGCAGCTCGAACCGGGGGACTAGCGACAATGAGCAGTTCTTC
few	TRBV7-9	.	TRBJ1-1	CASSLVGLEAFF	TGTGCCAGCAGCTTAGTGGGCCTTGAAGCTTTCTTT
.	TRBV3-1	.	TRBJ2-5	CASSQPLAVYQETQYF	TGTGCCAGCAGCCAACCCCTAGCAGTGTACCAAGAGACCCAGTACTTC
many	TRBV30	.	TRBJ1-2	CAWSVLLRDTNYGYTF	TGTGCCTGGAGTGTACTATTAAGGGACACCAACTATGGCTACACCTTC
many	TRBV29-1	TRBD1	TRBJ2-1	CSVEDRWTGSLNEQFF	TGCAGCGTTGAAGATCGATGGACAGGGAGTTTGAATGAGCAGTTCTTC
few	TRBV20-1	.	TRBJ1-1	CSALPGNTEAFF	TGCAGTGCTCTCCCCGGGAACACTGAAGCTTTCTTT
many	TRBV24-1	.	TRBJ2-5	CATSDGGVETQYF	TGTGCCACCAGTGACGGGGGAGTAGAGACCCAGTACTTC
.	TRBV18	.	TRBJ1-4	CASSRLQGTDEKLFF	TGTGCCAGCTCACGGCTACAGGGTACGGACGAAAAACTGTTTTTT
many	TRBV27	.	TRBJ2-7	CASSRVGKSNIDEQYF	TGTGCCAGCAGCCGAGTCGGGAAATCGAATATCGACGAGCAGTACTTC
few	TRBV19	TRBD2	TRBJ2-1	CASSISGALAGVGQFF	TGTGCCAGTAGTATCTCTGGTGCGCTAGCGGGAGTCGGGCAGTTCTTC
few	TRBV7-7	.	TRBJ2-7	CASSLGVDSYEQYF	TGTGCCAGCAGCTTAGGGGTCGACTCCTACGAGCAGTACTTC
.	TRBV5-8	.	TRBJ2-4	CASSLVVNGLAKNIQYF	TGTGCCAGCAGTTTGGTCGTAAATGGTTTGGCCAAAAACATTCAGTACTTC
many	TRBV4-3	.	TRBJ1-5	CASSQDLGLQPQHF	TGCGCCAGCAGCCAAGATCTTGGGCTTCAGCCCCAGCATTTT
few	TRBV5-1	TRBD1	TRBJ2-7	CASSFTGDSYEQYF	TGCGCCAGCAGCTTTACAGGGGACTCCTACGAGCAGTACTTC